One sample yielded the 2 T cell receptor beta chains listed below, sequenced in a study of T-cell reconstitution after alpha-beta-depleted transplantation in children (TCRdb year 2016). Library creation used PCR. The listed sequencing device is Illumina HiSeq 2500. To normalize quantification of the TCRbeta repertoire, the TCR libraries were built with molecular barcoding that relied on unique molecular identifiers. TCRdb reanalyzed the raw reads on its own, using fastp at Q25 for trimming and MiXCR for clone calling, and kept in-frame beta chains. Each entry merges the rows of one CDR3 protein and shows their most common DNA and genes. Across this sample there are roughly 610,000 distinct CDR3 sequences, with over 9.5% seen only once. 3.5% to 5% of the sample goes to the ten largest clones. This material consisted of PBMCs from the stem cell graft donor, taken from the stem cell graft. The source is a human donor who donated a stem cell graft to a child with acute myeloid leukemia.

This clonotype was picked up many times. The rearrangement uses TRBV29-1 and TRBJ2-3; 9 bases are shared with TRBD1. Germline trimming cut 7 bases from V and 6 bases from J; bases unmatched to any gene: 8. The CDR3 is 13 residues long. The germline V gene encodes CDR1 SQVTM and CDR2 ANQGSEA. This CDR3 is CSGPTGGGDTQYF. CDR3 nucleotides: TGCAGCGGCCCGACAGGGGGAGGGGATACGCAGTATTTT.

This clonotype was found a few times. The rearrangement uses TRBV18 and TRBJ2-7; 8 nucleotides line up with TRBD1. This CDR3 comprises 14 residues. After removal of 5 bases from V and 6 bases from J, the junction contained 9 bases not matched to a gene. Germline V gene data show CDR1 as KGHSH and CDR2 as LQKENI. Here the CDR3 reads CASSSDRDNGEQYF. The DNA for the CDR3 is TGTGCCAGCTCATCGGACAGGGATAACGGCGAGCAGTACTTC.